The 7 T cell receptor beta chains below all came from one sample that was sequenced in a study of T-cell memory formation after mild COVID-19. Each CDR3 protein is one row after TCRdb ran MiXCR on the 5' RACE reads. Among approximately 500,000 distinct CDR3 sequences, 20% to 25% were seen once, and the ten largest hold 9.5% to 15%. Source material: PBMCs or a T cell subset sorted from them (not recorded which). These receptors all come from an adult woman who had mild COVID-19 (a few samples of this study predate the infection). Cell type and time point are not known.

The chain joins TRBV12-3 or TRBV12-4 to TRBJ1-4, with a possible D match to TRBD1 (5 bases). Trimming shortened V by 6 bases and J by 11 bases, and 19 bases separated the two germline ends. The CDR3 totals 14 residues. The CDR3 is CASSAGTTNWKLFF. The CDR3 bases are TGTGCCAGCAGCGCCGGGACCACAAACTGGAAACTGTTTTTT.

Ten or more counts support this clonotype. The chain is built from TRBV12-3 or TRBV12-4 and TRBJ2-3, with 8 bases fitting TRBD2. CDR3 length: 16 amino acids. The V segment lost 1 base and the J segment 3 bases; nucleotides outside the gene matches: 6. CDR3 sequence reads: CASSLGTSRRTDTQYF. CDR3 bases: TGTGCCAGCAGTTTAGGGACTAGCAGGCGTACAGATACGCAGTATTTT.

V gene TRBV7-9 combines with J gene TRBJ1-1; a weak D match, TRBD1 (5 bases). Germline CDR1 reads SEHNR; CDR2 reads FQNEAQ (reference sequence). V gave up 8 bases and J gave up 8 bases, with 27 bases separating them. This CDR3 is 16 amino acids long. The CDR3 here is CASSLTGGTPTSEAFF. The CDR3 DNA reads TGTGCCAGCTCCCTAACGGGGGGGACCCCTACTTCCGAAGCTTTCTTT.

This clonotype was seen only a few times. The chain has TRBV9 and TRBJ2-2, with a weak D call TRBD1 (5 bases). Germline-derived CDR1 and CDR2 are SGDLS and YYNGEE. V was cut by 4 bases and J by 0 bases, with 13 bases left in between. The CDR3 contains 16 residues. DNA for the CDR3: TGTGCCAGCAGCCCGCGACAGAAAGCGAACACCGGGGAGCTGTTTTTT. This encodes CASSPRQKANTGELFF.

The rearrangement joins TRBV7-6 to TRBJ2-1; 12 bases line up with TRBD1. CDR1 is SGHVS, CDR2 FNYEAQ, per germline. V lost 1 base and J lost 11; bases outside the gene matches: 0. The CDR3 extends over 13 amino acids. The CDR3 bases are TGTGCCAGCAGCTTAGGGGACAGGGGGCAGCAGTTCTTC. Translating gives CASSLGDRGQQFF.

This clonotype appeared a few times. The chain employs TRBV24-1 and TRBJ2-1, with D perhaps TRBD1 (6 bases). The CDR3 is 13 amino acids. Trimming left V 10 bases short and J 7 bases short, with 16 bases between. CDR1 is KGHDR, CDR2 SFDVKD, per germline. The CDR3 coding sequence is TGTGCCACTAGTAGACTACAGGGTAATGAGCAGTTCTTC. Translation gives CATSRLQGNEQFF.

CDR3 DNA: TGTGCCAGTAGTATCAATCCCGGACAGGGCAACTATGGCTACACCTTC. It codes for CASSINPGQGNYGYTF. This rearrangement joins TRBV19 to TRBJ1-2; TRBD1 matches 8 bases. The trim removed 3 bases at V and 2 bases at J, leaving 8 bases unmatched. This CDR3 has 16 residues. The germline CDR1 and CDR2 sequences are LNHDA and SQIVND (reference sequence).